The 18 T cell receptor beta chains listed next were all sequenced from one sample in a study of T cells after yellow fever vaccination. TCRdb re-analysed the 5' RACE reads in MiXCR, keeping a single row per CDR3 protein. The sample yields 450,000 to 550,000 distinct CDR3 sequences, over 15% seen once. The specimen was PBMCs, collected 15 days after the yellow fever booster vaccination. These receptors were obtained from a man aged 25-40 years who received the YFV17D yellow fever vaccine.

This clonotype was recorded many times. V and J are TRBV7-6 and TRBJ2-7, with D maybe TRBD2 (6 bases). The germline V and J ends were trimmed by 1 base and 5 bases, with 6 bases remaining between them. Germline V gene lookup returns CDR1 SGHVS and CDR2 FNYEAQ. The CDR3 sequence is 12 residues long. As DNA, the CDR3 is TGTGCCAGCAGCTTAGGGGGGGACGAGCAGTACTTC. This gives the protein CASSLGGDEQYF.

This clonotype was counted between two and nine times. The CDR3, as DNA: TGCAGTGCTAGAGATGGAGGGGCCAATCAGCCCCAGCATTTT. Encoded protein: CSARDGGANQPQHF. The chain recombines TRBV20-1 with TRBJ1-5; maybe TRBD1 (5 bases). V was clipped by 0 bases and J by 3 bases, with 9 bases between them. Germline V CDR1 and CDR2: DFQATT, SNEGSKA (reference sequence). The CDR3 is 14 residues long.

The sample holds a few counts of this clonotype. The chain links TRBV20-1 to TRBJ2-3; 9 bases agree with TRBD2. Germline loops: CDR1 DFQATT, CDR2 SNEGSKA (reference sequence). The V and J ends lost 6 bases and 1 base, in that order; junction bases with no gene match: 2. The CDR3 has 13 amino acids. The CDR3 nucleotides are TGCAGTGCCGTAGCGGGAGGCACAGATACGCAGTATTTT. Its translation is CSAVAGGTDTQYF.

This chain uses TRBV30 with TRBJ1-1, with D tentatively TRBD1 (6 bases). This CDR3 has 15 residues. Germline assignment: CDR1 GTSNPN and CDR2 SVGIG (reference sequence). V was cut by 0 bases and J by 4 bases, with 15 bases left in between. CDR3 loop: CAWSVDSRGFTEAFF. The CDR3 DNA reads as TGTGCCTGGAGTGTAGATAGCAGGGGATTCACTGAAGCTTTCTTT.

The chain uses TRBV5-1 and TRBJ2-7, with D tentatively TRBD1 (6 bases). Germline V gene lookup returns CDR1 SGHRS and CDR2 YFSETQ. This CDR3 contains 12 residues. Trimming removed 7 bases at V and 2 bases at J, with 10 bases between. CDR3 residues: CASRDKPYEQYF. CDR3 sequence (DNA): TGCGCCAGCCGGGACAAACCCTACGAGCAGTACTTC.

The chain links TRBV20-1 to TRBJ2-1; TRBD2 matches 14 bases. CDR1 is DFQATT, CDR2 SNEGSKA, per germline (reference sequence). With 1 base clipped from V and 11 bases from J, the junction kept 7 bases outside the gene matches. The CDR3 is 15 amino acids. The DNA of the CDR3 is TGCAGTGCTAGAGGACTAGCGGGAGGGGAAATACAGCAGTTCTTC. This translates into CSARGLAGGEIQQFF.

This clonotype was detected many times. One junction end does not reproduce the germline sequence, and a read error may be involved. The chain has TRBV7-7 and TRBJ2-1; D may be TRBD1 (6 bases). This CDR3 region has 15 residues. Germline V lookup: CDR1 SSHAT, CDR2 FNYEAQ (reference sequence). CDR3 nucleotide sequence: TGTGCTAGCAGCTTCGGCAGGGGTAGAAACGATGAGCAGTTCTTC. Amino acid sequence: CASSFGRGRNDEQFF.

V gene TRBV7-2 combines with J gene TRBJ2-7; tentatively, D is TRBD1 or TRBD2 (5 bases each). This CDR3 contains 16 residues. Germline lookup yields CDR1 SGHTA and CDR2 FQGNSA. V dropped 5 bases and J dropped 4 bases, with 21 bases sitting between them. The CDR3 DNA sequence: TGTGCCAGCAGCGTATACCGGGGCCTCCTTGGGTACGAGCAGTACTTC. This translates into CASSVYRGLLGYEQYF. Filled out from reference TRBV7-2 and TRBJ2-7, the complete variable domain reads GAGVSQSPSNKVTEKGKDVELRCDPISGHTALYWYRQSLGQGLEFLIYFQGNSAPDKSGLPSDRFSAERTGGSVSTLTIQRTQQEDSAVYLCASSVYRGLLGYEQYFGPGTRLTVT.

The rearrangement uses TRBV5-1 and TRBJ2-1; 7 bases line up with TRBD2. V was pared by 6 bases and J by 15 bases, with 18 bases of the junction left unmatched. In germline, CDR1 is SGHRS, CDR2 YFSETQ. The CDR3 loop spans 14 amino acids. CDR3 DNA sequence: TGCGCCAGCAAGGGCGGGAGTTCGGAAGTTAGGGGGTTCTTC. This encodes CASKGGSSEVRGFF.

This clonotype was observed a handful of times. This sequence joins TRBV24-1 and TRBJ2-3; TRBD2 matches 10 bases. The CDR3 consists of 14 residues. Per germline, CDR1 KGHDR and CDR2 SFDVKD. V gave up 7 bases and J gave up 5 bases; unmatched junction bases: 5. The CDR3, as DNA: TGTGCCACCAGCAAGCGGGAGGGAGGAGATACGCAGTATTTT. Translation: CATSKREGGDTQYF.

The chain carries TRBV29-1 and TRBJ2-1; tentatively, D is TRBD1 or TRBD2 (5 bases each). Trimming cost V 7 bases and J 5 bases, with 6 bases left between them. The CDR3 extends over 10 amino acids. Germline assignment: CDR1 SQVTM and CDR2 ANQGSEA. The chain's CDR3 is CSGGNNEQFF. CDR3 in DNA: TGCAGCGGGGGGAACAATGAGCAGTTCTTC.

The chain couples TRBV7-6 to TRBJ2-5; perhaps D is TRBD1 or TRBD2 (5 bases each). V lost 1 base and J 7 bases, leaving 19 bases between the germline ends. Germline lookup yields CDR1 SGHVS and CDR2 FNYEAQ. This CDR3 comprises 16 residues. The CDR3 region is CASSLVPGQGVGTQYF. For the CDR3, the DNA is TGTGCCAGCAGCTTAGTTCCGGGCCAGGGAGTTGGGACCCAGTACTTC.

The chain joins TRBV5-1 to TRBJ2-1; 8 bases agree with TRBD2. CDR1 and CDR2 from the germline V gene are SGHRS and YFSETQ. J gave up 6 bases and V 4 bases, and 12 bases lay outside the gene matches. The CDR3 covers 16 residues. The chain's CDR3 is CASSLLAGQGSNEQFF. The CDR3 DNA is TGCGCCAGCAGCCTCCTAGCGGGCCAGGGATCCAATGAGCAGTTCTTC.

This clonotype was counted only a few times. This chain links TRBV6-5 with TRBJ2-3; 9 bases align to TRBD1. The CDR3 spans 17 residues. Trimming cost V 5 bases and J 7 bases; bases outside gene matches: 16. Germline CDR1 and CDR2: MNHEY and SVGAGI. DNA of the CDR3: TGTGCCAGCAGTCACCTGGGATATGGGACAGGGTTGAATACGCAGTATTTT. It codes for CASSHLGYGTGLNTQYF.

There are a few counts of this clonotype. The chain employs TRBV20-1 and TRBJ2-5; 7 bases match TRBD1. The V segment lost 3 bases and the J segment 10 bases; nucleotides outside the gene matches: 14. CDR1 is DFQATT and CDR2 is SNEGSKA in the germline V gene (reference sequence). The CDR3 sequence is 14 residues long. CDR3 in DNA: TGCAGTGCTAGGGGGACAGCGGCAAAGGTCGACCAGTACTTC. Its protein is CSARGTAAKVDQYF.

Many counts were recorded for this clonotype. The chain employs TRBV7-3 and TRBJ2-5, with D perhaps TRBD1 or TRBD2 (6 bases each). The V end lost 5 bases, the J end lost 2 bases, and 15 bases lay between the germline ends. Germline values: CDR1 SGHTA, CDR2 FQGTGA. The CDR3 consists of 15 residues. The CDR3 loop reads CASSTNGGPQETQYF. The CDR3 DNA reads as TGTGCCAGCAGCACGAACGGGGGCCCTCAAGAGACCCAGTACTTC.

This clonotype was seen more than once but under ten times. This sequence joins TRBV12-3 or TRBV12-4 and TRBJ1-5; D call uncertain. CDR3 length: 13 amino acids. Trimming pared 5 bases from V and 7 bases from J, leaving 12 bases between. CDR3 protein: CASSPRWGQPQHF. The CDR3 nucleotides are TGTGCCAGCAGTCCGCGCTGGGGACAGCCCCAGCATTTT.

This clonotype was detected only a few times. In nucleotides, the CDR3 is TGCAGTGCTAGAGATCCCCCGCGAAACAGGGATACGCAGTATTTT. Its translation: CSARDPPRNRDTQYF. This chain connects TRBV20-1 to TRBJ2-3; D is perhaps TRBD1 (5 bases). V dropped 0 bases and J dropped 6 bases, with 16 bases sitting between them. The CDR3 loop spans 15 amino acids. Germline V gene lookup returns CDR1 DFQATT and CDR2 SNEGSKA (reference sequence).